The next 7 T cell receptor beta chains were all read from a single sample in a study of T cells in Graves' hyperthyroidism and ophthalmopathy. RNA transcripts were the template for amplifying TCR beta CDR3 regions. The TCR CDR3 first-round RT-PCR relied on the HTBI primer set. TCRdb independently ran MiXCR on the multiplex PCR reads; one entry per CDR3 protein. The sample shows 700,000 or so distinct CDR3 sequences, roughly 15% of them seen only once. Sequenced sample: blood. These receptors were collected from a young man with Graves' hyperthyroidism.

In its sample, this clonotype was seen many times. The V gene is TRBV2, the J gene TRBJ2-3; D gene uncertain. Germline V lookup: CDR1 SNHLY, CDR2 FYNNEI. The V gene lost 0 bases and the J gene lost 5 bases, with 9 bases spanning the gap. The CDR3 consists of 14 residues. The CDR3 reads CASSEAGSEDTQYF. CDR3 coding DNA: TGTGCCAGCAGTGAAGCCGGGTCGGAAGATACGCAGTATTTT. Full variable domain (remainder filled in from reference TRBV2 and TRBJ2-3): EPEVTQTPSHQVTQMGQEVILRCVPISNHLYFYWYRQILGQKVEFLVSFYNNEISEKSEIFDDQFSVERPDGSNFTLKIRSTKLEDSAMYFCASSEAGSEDTQYFGPGTRLTVL.

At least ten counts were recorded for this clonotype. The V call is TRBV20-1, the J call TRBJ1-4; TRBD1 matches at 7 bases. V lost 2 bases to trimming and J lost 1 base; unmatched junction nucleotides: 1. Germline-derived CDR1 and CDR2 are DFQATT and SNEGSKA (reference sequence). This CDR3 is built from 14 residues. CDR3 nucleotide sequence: TGCAGTGCTAGATCAGGGGGAACTAATGAAAAACTGTTTTTT. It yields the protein CSARSGGTNEKLFF.

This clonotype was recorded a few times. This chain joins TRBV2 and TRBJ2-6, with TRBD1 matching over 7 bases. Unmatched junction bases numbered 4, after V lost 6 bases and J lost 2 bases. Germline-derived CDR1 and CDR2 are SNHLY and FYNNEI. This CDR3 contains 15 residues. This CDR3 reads CASRDTGAGANVLTF. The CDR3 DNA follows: TGTGCCAGCAGGGATACAGGGGCTGGGGCCAACGTCCTGACTTTC. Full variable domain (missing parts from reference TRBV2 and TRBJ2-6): EPEVTQTPSHQVTQMGQEVILRCVPISNHLYFYWYRQILGQKVEFLVSFYNNEISEKSEIFDDQFSVERPDGSNFTLKIRSTKLEDSAMYFCASRDTGAGANVLTFGAGSRLTVL.

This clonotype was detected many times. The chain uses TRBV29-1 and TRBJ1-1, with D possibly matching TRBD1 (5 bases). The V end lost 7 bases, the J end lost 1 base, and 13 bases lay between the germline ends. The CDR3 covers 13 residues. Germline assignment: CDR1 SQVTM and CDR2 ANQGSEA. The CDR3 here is CSAQVGPNTEAFF. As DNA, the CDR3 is TGCAGCGCTCAAGTGGGGCCGAACACTGAAGCTTTCTTT.

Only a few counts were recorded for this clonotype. The CDR3 sequence is CASSFFSPSGANVLTF. The CDR3 bases are TGTGCCAGCAGTTTTTTTAGTCCGTCTGGGGCCAACGTCCTGACTTTC. The V and J genes are TRBV28 and TRBJ2-6; D remains ambiguous. The ends were cut back, 3 bases at V and 1 base at J, with 10 bases in the middle. From germline, CDR1 is MDHEN and CDR2 SYDVKM. The CDR3 loop spans 16 amino acids.

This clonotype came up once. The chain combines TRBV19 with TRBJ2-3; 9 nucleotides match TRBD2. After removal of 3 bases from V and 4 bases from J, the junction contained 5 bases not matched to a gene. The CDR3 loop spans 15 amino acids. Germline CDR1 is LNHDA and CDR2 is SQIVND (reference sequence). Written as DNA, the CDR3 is TGTGCCAGTAGTATCCTAGCGGGAAACCCAGATACGCAGTATTTT. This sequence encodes CASSILAGNPDTQYF.

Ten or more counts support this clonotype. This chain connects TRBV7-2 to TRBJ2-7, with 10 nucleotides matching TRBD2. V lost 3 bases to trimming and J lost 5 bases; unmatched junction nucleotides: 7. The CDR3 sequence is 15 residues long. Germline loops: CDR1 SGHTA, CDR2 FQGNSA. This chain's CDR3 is CASSLSGRGVNEQYF. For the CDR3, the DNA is TGTGCCAGCAGCTTGAGCGGGAGGGGGGTCAACGAGCAGTACTTC.